The source of this T cell receptor (beta chain) is a study of shared clonotypes between healthy human individuals. Study results and caveats: With few donors, the genetic and exposure-history diversity represented was limited. The study sampled only blood, and tissue repertoires likely differ.

Profiled with immunoSEQ multiplex PCR; TCRdb holds only in-frame clones, not every one. The sample consists of about 480,000 clones, 60% to 80% of them appearing once. There are 13 residues in the CDR3. Germline V gene sequence: CDR1 GTSNPN, CDR2 SVGIG (reference sequence). Regarding this clone: The target antigen is unknown.

Unsorted samples used about 90 million PBMCs for genomic DNA. This sequence joins TRBV30 and TRBJ1-3; D unresolved. The source material was PBMCs. The TCR comes from a woman aged 40 to 55 in good health. Some clones in this sample may be carry-over from other donors' samples. CDR3 sequence: CARAEGSGNTIYF. CDR3 bases: TGTGCTAGGGCCGAGGGTTCTGGAAACACCATATATTTT.